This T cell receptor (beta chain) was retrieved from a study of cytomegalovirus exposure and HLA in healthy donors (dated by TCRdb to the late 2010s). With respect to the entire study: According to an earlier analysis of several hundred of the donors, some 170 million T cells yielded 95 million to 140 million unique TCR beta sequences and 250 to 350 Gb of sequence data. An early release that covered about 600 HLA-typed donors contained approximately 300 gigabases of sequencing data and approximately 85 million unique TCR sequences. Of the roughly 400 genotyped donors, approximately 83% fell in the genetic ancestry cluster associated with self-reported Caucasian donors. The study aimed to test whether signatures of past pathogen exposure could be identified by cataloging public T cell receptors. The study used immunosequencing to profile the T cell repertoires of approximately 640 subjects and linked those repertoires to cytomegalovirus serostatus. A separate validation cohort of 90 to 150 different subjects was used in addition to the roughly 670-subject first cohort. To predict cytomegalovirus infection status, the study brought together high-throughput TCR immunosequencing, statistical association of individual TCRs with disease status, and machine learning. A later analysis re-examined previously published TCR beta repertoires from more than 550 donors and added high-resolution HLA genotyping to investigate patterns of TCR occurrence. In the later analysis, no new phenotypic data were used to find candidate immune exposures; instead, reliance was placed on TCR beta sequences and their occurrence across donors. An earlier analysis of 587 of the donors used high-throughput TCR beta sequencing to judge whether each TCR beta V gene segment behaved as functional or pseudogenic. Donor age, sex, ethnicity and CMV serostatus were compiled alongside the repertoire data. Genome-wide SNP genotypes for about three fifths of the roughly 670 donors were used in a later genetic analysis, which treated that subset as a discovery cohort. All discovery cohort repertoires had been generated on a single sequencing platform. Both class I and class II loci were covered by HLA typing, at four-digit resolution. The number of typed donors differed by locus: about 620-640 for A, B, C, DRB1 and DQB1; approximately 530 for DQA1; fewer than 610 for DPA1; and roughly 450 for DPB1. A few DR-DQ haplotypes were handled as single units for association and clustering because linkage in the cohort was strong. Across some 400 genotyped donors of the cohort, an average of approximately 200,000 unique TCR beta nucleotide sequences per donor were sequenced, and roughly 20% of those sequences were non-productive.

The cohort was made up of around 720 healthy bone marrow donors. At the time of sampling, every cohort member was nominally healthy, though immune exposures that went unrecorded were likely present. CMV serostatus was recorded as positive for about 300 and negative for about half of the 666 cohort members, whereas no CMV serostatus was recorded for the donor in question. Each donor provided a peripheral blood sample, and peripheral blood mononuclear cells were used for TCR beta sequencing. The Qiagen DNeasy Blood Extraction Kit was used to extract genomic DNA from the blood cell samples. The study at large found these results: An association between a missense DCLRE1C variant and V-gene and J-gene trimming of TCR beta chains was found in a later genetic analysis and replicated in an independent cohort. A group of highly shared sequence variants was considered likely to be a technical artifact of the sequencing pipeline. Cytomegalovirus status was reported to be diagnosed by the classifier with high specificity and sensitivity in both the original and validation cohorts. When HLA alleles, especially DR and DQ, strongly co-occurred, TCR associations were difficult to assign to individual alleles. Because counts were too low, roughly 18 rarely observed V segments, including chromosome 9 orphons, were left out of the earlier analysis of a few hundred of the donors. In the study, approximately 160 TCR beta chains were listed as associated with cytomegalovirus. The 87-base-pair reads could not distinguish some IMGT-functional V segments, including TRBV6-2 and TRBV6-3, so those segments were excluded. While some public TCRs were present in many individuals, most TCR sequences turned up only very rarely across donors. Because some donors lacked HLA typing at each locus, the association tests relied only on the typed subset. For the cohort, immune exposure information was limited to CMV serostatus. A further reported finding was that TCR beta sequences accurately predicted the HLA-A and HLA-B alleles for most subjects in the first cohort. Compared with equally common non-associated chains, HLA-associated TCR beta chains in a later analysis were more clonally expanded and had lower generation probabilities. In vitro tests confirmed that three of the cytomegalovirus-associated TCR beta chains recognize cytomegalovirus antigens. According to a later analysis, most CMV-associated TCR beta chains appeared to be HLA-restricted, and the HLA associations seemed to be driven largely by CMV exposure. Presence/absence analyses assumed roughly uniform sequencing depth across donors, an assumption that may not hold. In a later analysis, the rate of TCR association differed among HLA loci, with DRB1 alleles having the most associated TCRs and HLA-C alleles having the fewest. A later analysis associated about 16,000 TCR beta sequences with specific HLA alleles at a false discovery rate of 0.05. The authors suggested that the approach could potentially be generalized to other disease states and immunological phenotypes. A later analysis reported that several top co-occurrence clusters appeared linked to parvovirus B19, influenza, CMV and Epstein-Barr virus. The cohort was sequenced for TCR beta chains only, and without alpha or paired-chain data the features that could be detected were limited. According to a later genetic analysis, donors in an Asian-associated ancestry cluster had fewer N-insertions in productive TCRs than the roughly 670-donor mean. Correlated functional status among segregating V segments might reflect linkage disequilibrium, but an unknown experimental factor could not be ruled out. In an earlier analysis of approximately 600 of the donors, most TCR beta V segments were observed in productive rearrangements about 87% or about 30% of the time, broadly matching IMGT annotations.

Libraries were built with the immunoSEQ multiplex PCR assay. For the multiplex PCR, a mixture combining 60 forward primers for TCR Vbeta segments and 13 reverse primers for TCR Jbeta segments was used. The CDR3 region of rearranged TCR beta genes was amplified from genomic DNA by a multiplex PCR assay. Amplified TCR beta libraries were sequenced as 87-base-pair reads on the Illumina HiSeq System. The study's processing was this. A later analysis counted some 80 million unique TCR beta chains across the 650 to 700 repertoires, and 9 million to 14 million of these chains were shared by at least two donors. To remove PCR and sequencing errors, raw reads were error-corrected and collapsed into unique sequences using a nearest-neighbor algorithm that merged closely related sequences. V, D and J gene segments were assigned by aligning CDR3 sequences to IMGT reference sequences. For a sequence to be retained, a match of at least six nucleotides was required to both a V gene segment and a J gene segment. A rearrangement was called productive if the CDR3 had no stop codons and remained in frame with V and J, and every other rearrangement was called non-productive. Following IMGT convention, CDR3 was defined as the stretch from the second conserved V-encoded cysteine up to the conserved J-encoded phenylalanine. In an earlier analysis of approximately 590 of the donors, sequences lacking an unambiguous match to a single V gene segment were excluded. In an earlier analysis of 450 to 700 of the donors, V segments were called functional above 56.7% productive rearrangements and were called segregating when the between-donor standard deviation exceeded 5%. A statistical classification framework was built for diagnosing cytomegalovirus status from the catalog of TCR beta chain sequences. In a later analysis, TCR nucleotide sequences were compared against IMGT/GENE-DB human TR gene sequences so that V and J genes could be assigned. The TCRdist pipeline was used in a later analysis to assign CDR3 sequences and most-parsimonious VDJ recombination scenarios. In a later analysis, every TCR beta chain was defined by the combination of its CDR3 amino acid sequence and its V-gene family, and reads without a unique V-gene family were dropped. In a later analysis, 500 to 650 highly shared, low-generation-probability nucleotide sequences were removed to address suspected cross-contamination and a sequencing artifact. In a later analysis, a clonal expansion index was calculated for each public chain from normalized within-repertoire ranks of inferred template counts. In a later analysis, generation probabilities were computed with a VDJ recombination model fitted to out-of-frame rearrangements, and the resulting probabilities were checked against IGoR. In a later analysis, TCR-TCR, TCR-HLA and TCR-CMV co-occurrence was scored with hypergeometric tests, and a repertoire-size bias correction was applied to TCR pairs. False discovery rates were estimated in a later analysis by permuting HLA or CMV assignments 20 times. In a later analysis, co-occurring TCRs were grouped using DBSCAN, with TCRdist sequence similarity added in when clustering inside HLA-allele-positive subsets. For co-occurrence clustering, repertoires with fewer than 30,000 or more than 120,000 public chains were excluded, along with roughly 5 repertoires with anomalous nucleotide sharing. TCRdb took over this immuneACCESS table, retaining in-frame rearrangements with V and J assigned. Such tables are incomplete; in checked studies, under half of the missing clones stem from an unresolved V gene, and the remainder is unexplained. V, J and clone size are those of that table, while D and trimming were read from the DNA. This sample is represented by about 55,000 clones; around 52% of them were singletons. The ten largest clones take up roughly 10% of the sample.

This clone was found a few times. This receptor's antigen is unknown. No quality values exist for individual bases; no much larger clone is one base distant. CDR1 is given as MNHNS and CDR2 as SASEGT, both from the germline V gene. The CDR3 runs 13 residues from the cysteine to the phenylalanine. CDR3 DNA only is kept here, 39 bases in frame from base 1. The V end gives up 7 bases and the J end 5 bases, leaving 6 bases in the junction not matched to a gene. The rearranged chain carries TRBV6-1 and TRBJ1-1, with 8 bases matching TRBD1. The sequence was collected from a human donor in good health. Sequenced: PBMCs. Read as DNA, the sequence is TGTGCCAGCACGACAGGGGAGGGGACTGAAGCTTTCTTT. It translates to CASTTGEGTEAFF.